This TCR beta chain was sequenced for a study of T-cell reconstitution after alpha-beta-depleted transplantation in children. J gave up 4 bases and V 1 base, and 7 bases lay outside the gene matches. This CDR3 spans 16 amino acids. CDR1 SGHDT and CDR2 YYEEEE come from the germline V gene. Construction of the TCRbeta library involved unique molecular identifiers. TCRdb called the PCR reads again in MiXCR, with one record for every CDR3 protein. The data show 300,000 to 400,000 distinct CDR3 sequences, 23% seen once. This clonotype originated in a male patient under 18 who had a stem cell transplant for acute lymphoblastic leukemia, so the T cells may come from the graft donor. This material consisted of PBMCs, mostly from graft donor cells, taken 180 days after TCRalphabeta/CD19-depleted stem cell transplant. The chain employs TRBV5-6 and TRBJ2-3, with 9 bases that match TRBD2. CDR3 nucleotide sequence: TGTGCCAGCAGCTTGTCTTCTAGCGGGACCCCAGATACGCAGTATTTT. Its translation is CASSLSSSGTPDTQYF.